This T cell receptor (beta chain) was identified during a study of blood T cell repertoires in COVID-19. Assay used: immunoSEQ multiplex PCR; TCRdb lists only in-frame clones, some missing. Of some 300,000 clones in the sample, about 88% were seen once. Germline V gene lookup returns CDR1 LGHNA and CDR2 YNFKEQ. V was pared by 0 bases and J by 5 bases, with 10 bases of the junction left unmatched. The CDR3 totals 19 residues. The cohort comprised adults aged roughly 18 to 100 years residing in about two dozen US areas. The clonotype was recovered from a woman in her sixties or seventies in a cohort exposed to, infected with or recovered from COVID-19 (not recorded which). This sequence joins TRBV4-2 and TRBJ2-5; 15 nucleotides line up with TRBD2. Sequencing was carried out using PBMCs or T cells enriched from blood (not recorded which). CDR3 residues: CASSQEPGLAGGTWETQYF. In nucleotides, the CDR3 is TGTGCCAGCAGCCAAGAACCGGGACTAGCGGGAGGTACCTGGGAGACCCAGTACTTC.